Sequencing of this T cell receptor (beta chain) was carried out in a study of shared clonotypes between healthy human individuals. Measured with immunoSEQ multiplex PCR; TCRdb has only the in-frame clones, and not every one. The sample gives around 700,000 clones, around 72% of which show up once; around 1.6% is in the top ten. V lost 1 base to trimming and J lost 1 base, with 14 bases between them. CDR1 and CDR2 from the germline V gene are SNHLY and FYNNEI. This CDR3 is 18 amino acids long. The sequenced sample was memory CD4+ T cells sorted from blood. The subset: CD45RA-negative fraction. The chain recombines TRBV2 with TRBJ2-6; D gene ambiguous. This TCR was recovered from a woman aged 25 to 39 in good health. CDR3 nucleotide sequence: TGTGCCAGCAGTGAAGTGTTGTGGGGAAAATCTGGGGCCAACGTCCTGACTTTC. It codes for CASSEVLWGKSGANVLTF.